This is a list of T cell receptor beta chains from one sample in a study of T cell repertoires in cytomegalovirus infection. TCRdb recomputed calls from the reads with MiXCR, one row per CDR3 protein. The data show 450,000 to 600,000 distinct CDR3 sequences, 40% to 50% seen once. The antigens for these receptors are not known. Sequences were derived from cultured PBMCs, sampled from culture after CMV antigen stimulation. The receptors come from a human donor in good health (CMV status not recorded). Some clones in this sample may be carry-over from other donors' samples. The CDR3 runs from the conserved cysteine through the conserved F or W. D genes are given only for firm matches.

d_call: NA; j_call: TRBJ2-5; v_call: TRBV7-2; cdr3_aa: CASTYRREETQYF
d_call: NA; j_call: TRBJ2-5; v_call: TRBV6-5; cdr3_aa: CASSYFDRGGTQYF
d_call: TRBD1; j_call: TRBJ1-1; v_call: TRBV7-2; cdr3_aa: CASSLLGTDEAFF
d_call: NA; j_call: TRBJ2-7; v_call: TRBV6-6; cdr3_aa: CASSYGGTRAWEQYF
d_call: NA; j_call: TRBJ1-4; v_call: TRBV6-1; cdr3_aa: CASSRRVVEKLFF
d_call: TRBD1; j_call: TRBJ1-2; v_call: TRBV5-4; cdr3_aa: CASSFDREDGYTF
d_call: NA; j_call: TRBJ2-3; v_call: TRBV20-1; cdr3_aa: CSARESNSRVTQYF
d_call: NA; j_call: TRBJ1-6; v_call: TRBV6-5; cdr3_aa: CASSSGTENSPLHF
d_call: NA; j_call: TRBJ1-1; v_call: TRBV7-2; cdr3_aa: CASSLAGLLTEAFF
d_call: NA; j_call: TRBJ2-3; v_call: TRBV20-1; cdr3_aa: CSASAGPSTDTQYF
d_call: NA; j_call: TRBJ1-5; v_call: TRBV12-3/TRBV12-4; cdr3_aa: CASTLGSDQPQHF
d_call: TRBD1; j_call: TRBJ2-1; v_call: TRBV20-1; cdr3_aa: CSAPGQGINEQFF
d_call: NA; j_call: TRBJ2-5; v_call: TRBV3-1; cdr3_aa: CASSQDYAGETQYF
d_call: NA; j_call: TRBJ2-2; v_call: TRBV5-4; cdr3_aa: CASSESAGLTGELFF
d_call: TRBD2; j_call: TRBJ2-7; v_call: TRBV12-3/TRBV12-4; cdr3_aa: CASMGLAGNLAYEQYF
d_call: NA; j_call: TRBJ2-1; v_call: TRBV7-6; cdr3_aa: CASSLGLSAQFF
d_call: NA; j_call: TRBJ1-2; v_call: TRBV6-2/TRBV6-3; cdr3_aa: CASSSPARTRTNYGYTF
d_call: NA; j_call: TRBJ1-6; v_call: TRBV4-3; cdr3_aa: CASSDGPSYNSPLHF
d_call: NA; j_call: TRBJ2-1; v_call: TRBV27; cdr3_aa: CASSPTGTNYNEQFF
d_call: NA; j_call: TRBJ1-5; v_call: TRBV4-2; cdr3_aa: CASSQGDRSQPQHF
d_call: NA; j_call: TRBJ2-1; v_call: TRBV4-1; cdr3_aa: CASSQGGGTYNEQFF
d_call: NA; j_call: TRBJ1-3; v_call: TRBV10-3; cdr3_aa: CAISAEVTGNTIYF
d_call: TRBD2; j_call: TRBJ2-3; v_call: TRBV20-1; cdr3_aa: CSAREPLAGGDTQYF
d_call: NA; j_call: TRBJ2-5; v_call: TRBV5-1; cdr3_aa: CASSFSGVLETQYF
d_call: NA; j_call: TRBJ1-3; v_call: TRBV7-9; cdr3_aa: CASSDQNSGNTIYF
d_call: NA; j_call: TRBJ2-1; v_call: TRBV7-2; cdr3_aa: CASSLAPGHNEQFF
d_call: NA; j_call: TRBJ2-5; v_call: TRBV27; cdr3_aa: CASSPNLWAETQYF
d_call: NA; j_call: TRBJ1-1; v_call: TRBV7-6; cdr3_aa: CASSLALIPLNF
d_call: NA; j_call: TRBJ1-5; v_call: TRBV27; cdr3_aa: CASSLGRGQPQHF
d_call: NA; j_call: TRBJ1-1; v_call: TRBV12-3/TRBV12-4; cdr3_aa: CASSLGWQGLQGTEAFF
d_call: NA; j_call: TRBJ2-7; v_call: TRBV7-2; cdr3_aa: CASSLGPIASYEQYF
d_call: NA; j_call: TRBJ1-3; v_call: TRBV10-3; cdr3_aa: CAISQGSGNTIYF
d_call: TRBD1; j_call: TRBJ1-1; v_call: TRBV7-6; cdr3_aa: CASSLGTGGGSTEAFF
d_call: NA; j_call: TRBJ1-1; v_call: TRBV27; cdr3_aa: CASSLSAGNTEAFF
d_call: NA; j_call: TRBJ2-2; v_call: TRBV7-2; cdr3_aa: CASRAIPDTGELFF
d_call: TRBD1; j_call: TRBJ1-2; v_call: TRBV24-1; cdr3_aa: CATSDPGTGSIYGYTF
d_call: NA; j_call: TRBJ2-1; v_call: TRBV20-1; cdr3_aa: CSARSHEAGDGSTNEQFF
d_call: TRBD2; j_call: TRBJ2-5; v_call: TRBV7-2; cdr3_aa: CASLGTSGSQTQYF
d_call: TRBD2; j_call: TRBJ2-5; v_call: TRBV7-2; cdr3_aa: CASSLGGAGGYQETQYF
d_call: NA; j_call: TRBJ2-2; v_call: TRBV11-1; cdr3_aa: CASSRIAAGELFF
d_call: NA; j_call: TRBJ1-2; v_call: TRBV14; cdr3_aa: CASSQVTGQNGYTF
d_call: NA; j_call: TRBJ2-7; v_call: TRBV7-9; cdr3_aa: CASSLETYEQYF
d_call: NA; j_call: TRBJ2-3; v_call: TRBV4-2; cdr3_aa: CASSQENTDTQYF
d_call: TRBD2; j_call: TRBJ2-1; v_call: TRBV7-2; cdr3_aa: CASSRTSGVDEQFF
d_call: TRBD1; j_call: TRBJ2-7; v_call: TRBV7-2; cdr3_aa: CASSSAGTGQYEQYF
d_call: TRBD2; j_call: TRBJ2-3; v_call: TRBV12-3/TRBV12-4; cdr3_aa: CASSLLRTSGRSTDTQYF
d_call: NA; j_call: TRBJ1-1; v_call: TRBV7-9; cdr3_aa: CASSSQGSEAFF